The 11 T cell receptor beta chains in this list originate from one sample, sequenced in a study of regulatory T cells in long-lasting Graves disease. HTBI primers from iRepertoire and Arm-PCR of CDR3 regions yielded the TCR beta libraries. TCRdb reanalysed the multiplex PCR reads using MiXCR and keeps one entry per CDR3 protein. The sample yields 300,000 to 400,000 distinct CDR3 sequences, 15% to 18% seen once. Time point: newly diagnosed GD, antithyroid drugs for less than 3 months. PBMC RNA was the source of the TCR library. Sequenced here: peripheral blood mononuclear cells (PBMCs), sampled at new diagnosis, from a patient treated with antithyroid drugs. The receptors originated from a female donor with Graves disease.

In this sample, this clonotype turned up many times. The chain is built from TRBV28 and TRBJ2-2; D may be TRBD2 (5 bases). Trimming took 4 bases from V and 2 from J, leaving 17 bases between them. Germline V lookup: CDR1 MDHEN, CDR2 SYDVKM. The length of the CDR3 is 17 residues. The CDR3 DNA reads TGTGCCAGCAGTTCCCACGGCGGGTACAACAACACCGGGGAGCTGTTTTTT. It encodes CASSSHGGYNNTGELFF.

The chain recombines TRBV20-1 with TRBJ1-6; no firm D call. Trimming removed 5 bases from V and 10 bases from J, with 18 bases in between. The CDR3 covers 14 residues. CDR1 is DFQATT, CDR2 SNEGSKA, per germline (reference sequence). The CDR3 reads CSAPRDPGRSPLHF. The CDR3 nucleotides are TGCAGTGCTCCACGGGATCCCGGGAGGTCACCCCTCCACTTT.

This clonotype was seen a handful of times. Here the CDR3 DNA reads TGTGCCAGCACAACGGGAATCACAGATACGCAGTATTTT. Translated: CASTTGITDTQYF. V usage is TRBV28 and J usage is TRBJ2-3; tentative D call: TRBD2 (5 bases). In germline, CDR1 is MDHEN, CDR2 SYDVKM. V was clipped by 7 bases and J by 2 bases, with 10 bases between them. The CDR3 extends over 13 amino acids.

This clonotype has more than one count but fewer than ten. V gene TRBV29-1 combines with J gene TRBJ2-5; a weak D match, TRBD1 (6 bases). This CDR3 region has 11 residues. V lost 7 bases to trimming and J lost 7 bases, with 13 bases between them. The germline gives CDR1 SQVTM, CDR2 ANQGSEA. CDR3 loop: CSALQGGTQYF. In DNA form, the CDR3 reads TGCAGCGCGCTACAGGGTGGGACCCAGTACTTC.

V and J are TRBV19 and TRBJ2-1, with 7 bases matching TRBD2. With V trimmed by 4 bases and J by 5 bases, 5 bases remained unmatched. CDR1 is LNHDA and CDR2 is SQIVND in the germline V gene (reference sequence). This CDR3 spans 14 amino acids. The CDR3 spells CASSTRTSDNEQFF. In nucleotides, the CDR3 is TGTGCCAGTAGTACCAGGACTAGTGACAATGAGCAGTTCTTC.

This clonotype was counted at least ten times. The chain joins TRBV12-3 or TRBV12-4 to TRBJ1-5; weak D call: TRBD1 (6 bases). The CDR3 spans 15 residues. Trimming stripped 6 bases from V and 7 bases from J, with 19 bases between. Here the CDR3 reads CASRKKRDTHQPQHF. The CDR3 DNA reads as TGTGCCAGCAGAAAGAAACGGGACACCCACCAGCCCCAGCATTTT.

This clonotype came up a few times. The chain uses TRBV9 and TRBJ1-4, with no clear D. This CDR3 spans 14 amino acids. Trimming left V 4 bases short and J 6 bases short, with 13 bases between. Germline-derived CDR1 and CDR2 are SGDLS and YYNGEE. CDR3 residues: CASSSSSVDEKLFF. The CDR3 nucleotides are TGTGCCAGCAGCAGTAGTTCGGTGGATGAAAAACTGTTTTTT. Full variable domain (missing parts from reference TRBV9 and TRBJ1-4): DSGVTQTPKHLITATGQRVTLRCSPRSGDLSVYWYQQSLDQGLQFLIQYYNGEERAKGNILERFSAQQFPDLHSELNLSSLELGDSALYFCASSSSSVDEKLFFGSGTQLSVL.

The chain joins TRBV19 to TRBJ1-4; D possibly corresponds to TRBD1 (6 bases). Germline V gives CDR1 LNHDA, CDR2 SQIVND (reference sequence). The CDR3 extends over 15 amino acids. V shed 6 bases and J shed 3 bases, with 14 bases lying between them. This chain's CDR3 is CASSSPGAPNEKLFF. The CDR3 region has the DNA TGTGCCAGTAGCTCCCCGGGGGCCCCTAATGAAAAACTGTTTTTT.

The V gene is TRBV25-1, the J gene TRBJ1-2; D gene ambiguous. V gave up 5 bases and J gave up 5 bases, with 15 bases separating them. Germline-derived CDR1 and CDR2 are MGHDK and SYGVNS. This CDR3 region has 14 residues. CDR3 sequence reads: CASSSLGGEYGYTF. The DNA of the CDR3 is TGTGCCAGCAGTTCCTTGGGAGGCGAGTATGGCTACACCTTC.

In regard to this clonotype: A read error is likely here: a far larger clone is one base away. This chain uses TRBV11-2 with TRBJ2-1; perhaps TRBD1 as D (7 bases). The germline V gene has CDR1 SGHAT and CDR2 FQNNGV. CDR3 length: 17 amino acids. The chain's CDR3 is CAGSQSFGRGAYNEQFF. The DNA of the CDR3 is TGTGCCGGCAGCCAGTCCTTTGGCAGGGGGGCCTACAATGAGCAGTTCTTC.

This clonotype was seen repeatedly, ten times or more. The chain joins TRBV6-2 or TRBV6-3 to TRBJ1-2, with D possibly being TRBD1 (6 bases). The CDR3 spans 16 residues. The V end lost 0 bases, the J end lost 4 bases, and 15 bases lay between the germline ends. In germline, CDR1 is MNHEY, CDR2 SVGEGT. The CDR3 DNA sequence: TGTGCCAGCAGTTACTCCCGGGACACGAGAGTCTATGGCTACACCTTC. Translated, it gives CASSYSRDTRVYGYTF.